This T cell receptor (beta chain) was retrieved from a study of control samples from healthy donors and cancer patients. The assay was immunoSEQ multiplex PCR, and TCRdb's table has in-frame clones only and misses some. The sample lists 85,000 to 100,000 clones, just over 90% occurring once. The V gene lost 4 bases and the J gene lost 2 bases, with 12 bases spanning the gap. Germline CDR1 reads LNHNV; CDR2 reads YYDKDF (reference sequence). There are 14 residues in the CDR3. The sequence derives from a man younger than 30 in good health. The genes are TRBV15 and TRBJ2-7; a weak D match, TRBD1 (6 bases). Material for sequencing was blood. CDR3 nucleotides: TGTGCCACCAGCATTTTTACAGGGCCCTACGAGCAGTACTTC. Amino acid sequence: CATSIFTGPYEQYF. Looking up the rest from reference TRBV15 and TRBJ2-7 gives the full variable domain: DAMVIQNPRYQVTQFGKPVTLSCSQTLNHNVMYWYQQKSSQAPKLLFHYYDKDFNNEADTPDNFQSRRPNTSFCFLDIRSPGLGDTAMYLCATSIFTGPYEQYFGPGTRLTVT.